The 32 T cell receptor beta chains reported below all come from one sample, sequenced in a study of blood T cell repertoires in COVID-19 (TCRdb year 2020). Library preparation used the immunoSEQ multiplex PCR assay. What TCRdb holds here is the immuneACCESS table cut down to in-frame rearrangements. Part of the clones is not present; checked against another copy, under half of the missing clones reflect an unresolved V gene, and the others are unexplained. The sample table holds around 270,000 clones, of which 88% were seen once. Clones ranked in the top ten supply approximately 3.4% of the sample. The sequencing sample was made of PBMCs or T cells enriched from blood (not recorded which). The receptors derive from a woman aged 40-49 years who had been exposed to COVID-19.

The chain has TRBV24-1 and TRBJ1-5, with 8 bases that match TRBD1. Germline V CDR1 and CDR2: KGHDR, SFDVKD. The ends lost 10 bases at V and 4 bases at J; junction bases unmatched: 5. The CDR3 sequence is 13 residues long. As DNA, the CDR3 is TGTGCCACTAACAGGGGGGAAAATCAGCCCCAGCATTTT. Amino acids: CATNRGENQPQHF.

The chain links TRBV7-6 to TRBJ2-3, with 12 bases identical to TRBD2. V shed 5 bases, J shed 2 bases, and the junction held 5 bases outside the gene matches. The germline gives CDR1 SGHVS, CDR2 FNYEAQ. The CDR3 is made up of 16 amino acids. The CDR3 bases are TGTGCCAGCAGCAGAACTAGCGGGGGGACCACAGATACGCAGTATTTT. As protein: CASSRTSGGTTDTQYF. Looking up the rest from reference TRBV7-6 and TRBJ2-3 gives the full variable domain: GAGVSQSPRYKVTKRGQDVALRCDPISGHVSLYWYRQALGQGPEFLTYFNYEAQQDKSGLPNDRFSAERPEGSISTLTIQRTEQRDSAMYRCASSRTSGGTTDTQYFGPGTRLTVL.

V is TRBV19 and J is TRBJ1-2, with TRBD1 as a possible D gene (5 bases). Germline lookup yields CDR1 LNHDA and CDR2 SQIVND (reference sequence). V lost 6 bases to trimming and J lost 4 bases, with 30 bases between them. This CDR3 contains 19 residues. CDR3 amino acids: CASSKLIGAGNLAGYGYTF. Here the CDR3 DNA reads TGTGCCAGTAGCAAACTCATAGGGGCAGGGAACTTAGCCGGCTATGGCTACACCTTC.

The rearrangement uses TRBV4-2 and TRBJ1-2; TRBD1 agrees at 10 bases. The CDR3 loop spans 20 amino acids. V lost 4 bases to trimming and J lost 4 bases; unmatched junction nucleotides: 21. Per the germline V gene, CDR1 is LGHNA and CDR2 is YNFKEQ. CDR3 in amino acids: CASSPPSAGSRQGASYGYTF. DNA of the CDR3: TGTGCCAGCAGCCCCCCTAGTGCCGGGTCCAGACAGGGGGCTTCCTATGGCTACACCTTC.

V gene TRBV4-2 combines with J gene TRBJ2-7; weak D call: TRBD1 (6 bases). Trimming pared 4 bases from V and 3 bases from J, leaving 13 bases between. Germline V gene sequence: CDR1 LGHNA, CDR2 YNFKEQ. This CDR3 contains 14 residues. CDR3 bases: TGTGCCAGCAGCCTTCAAGGACAGATCTACGAGCAGTACTTC. It is translated as CASSLQGQIYEQYF.

This chain links TRBV10-3 with TRBJ2-1; 14 bases map to TRBD2. The CDR3 totals 15 residues. Germline trimming cut 5 bases from V and 6 bases from J; bases unmatched to any gene: 3. Germline CDR1 is ENHRY and CDR2 is SYGVKD. The CDR3 reads CAISQTSGRGNEQFF. The CDR3 nucleotides are TGTGCCATCAGTCAGACTAGCGGGAGGGGCAATGAGCAGTTCTTC.

The chain couples TRBV2 to TRBJ1-2; TRBD1 matches at 8 bases. This CDR3 spans 13 amino acids. J gave up 0 bases and V 8 bases, and 2 bases lay outside the gene matches. Germline V gives CDR1 SNHLY, CDR2 FYNNEI. In DNA, the CDR3 is TGTGCCAGCGCGGACAGGGCTAACTATGGCTACACCTTC. Its protein product is CASADRANYGYTF. Drawing the rest from reference TRBV2 and TRBJ1-2, the complete variable domain is EPEVTQTPSHQVTQMGQEVILRCVPISNHLYFYWYRQILGQKVEFLVSFYNNEISEKSEIFDDQFSVERPDGSNFTLKIRSTKLEDSAMYFCASADRANYGYTFGSGTRLTVV.

The rearrangement uses TRBV6-5 and TRBJ1-2; maybe TRBD1 (6 bases). This CDR3 is built from 14 residues. Germline loops: CDR1 MNHEY, CDR2 SVGAGI. The ends were cut back, 7 bases at V and 5 bases at J, with 17 bases in the middle. CDR3 sequence (DNA): TGTGCCAGCATACCTGGGGACAATGGTTATGGCTACACCTTC. Residues: CASIPGDNGYGYTF.

The rearrangement joins TRBV9 to TRBJ1-4; D ambiguous. Trimming pared 4 bases from V and 8 bases from J, leaving 18 bases between. The germline CDR1 and CDR2 sequences are SGDLS and YYNGEE. The CDR3 consists of 15 residues. The chain's CDR3 is CASSSEIRTGEKLFF. CDR3 DNA sequence: TGTGCCAGCAGCTCGGAAATTCGGACTGGGGAAAAACTGTTTTTT.

The chain carries TRBV24-1 and TRBJ2-2, with TRBD2 identical over 15 bases. V lost 3 bases and J lost 6; bases outside the gene matches: 1. The CDR3 sequence is 16 residues long. CDR1 is KGHDR, CDR2 SFDVKD, per germline. The CDR3 reads CATSDGLAGGPGELFF. CDR3 sequence (DNA): TGTGCCACCAGTGATGGACTAGCGGGGGGGCCCGGGGAGCTGTTTTTT.

This CDR3 reads CASSPRQGGGNTIYF. As DNA, the CDR3 is TGTGCCAGCTCACCAAGGCAGGGAGGCGGAAACACCATATATTTT. The genes are TRBV18 and TRBJ1-3; TRBD1 might be the D (5 bases). The length of the CDR3 is 15 residues. V lost 2 bases to trimming and J lost 4 bases, with 12 bases between them. Germline values: CDR1 KGHSH, CDR2 LQKENI.

The V and J genes are TRBV4-3 and TRBJ1-1; 8 nucleotides agree with TRBD1. The length of the CDR3 is 16 residues. V gave up 3 bases and J gave up 0 bases; unmatched junction bases: 6. The germline CDR1 and CDR2 sequences are LGHNA and YSLEER. The CDR3 DNA sequence: TGCGCCAGCAGCCATTACAGGGGGGCCCTGAACACTGAAGCTTTCTTT. This sequence encodes CASSHYRGALNTEAFF.

The chain links TRBV11-3 to TRBJ1-1, with 8 positions matching TRBD1. Germline CDR1 SGHNT, CDR2 YENEEA. The CDR3 sequence is 16 residues long. After removal of 5 bases from V and 0 bases from J, the junction contained 8 bases not matched to a gene. DNA for the CDR3: TGTGCCAGCAGCAAAAACCCGGGACAGGTGAACACTGAAGCTTTCTTT. Translation gives CASSKNPGQVNTEAFF. Variable domain in full (rest from reference TRBV11-3 and TRBJ1-1): EAGVVQSPRYKIIEKKQPVAFWCNPISGHNTLYWYLQNLGQGPELLIRYENEEAVDDSQLPKDRFSAERLKGVDSTLKIQPAELGDSAVYLCASSKNPGQVNTEAFFGQGTRLTVV.

V is TRBV7-6 and J is TRBJ2-5, with 8 bases identical to TRBD2. Germline-derived CDR1 and CDR2 are SGHVS and FNYEAQ. J was trimmed by 7 bases and V by 2 bases; bases with no gene match: 6. CDR3 size: 14 residues. The CDR3 loop reads CASSLSAGDATQYF. The DNA of the CDR3 is TGTGCCAGCAGCTTATCAGCGGGGGATGCGACCCAGTACTTC.

The chain recombines TRBV6-5 with TRBJ2-7; 8 nucleotides line up with TRBD1. This CDR3 has 14 residues. Germline V gene lookup returns CDR1 MNHEY and CDR2 SVGAGI. The ends lost 5 bases at V and 2 bases at J; junction bases unmatched: 5. Written as DNA, the CDR3 is TGTGCCAGCAGTAACAGGGGGTTGACCTACGAGCAGTACTTC. Residues: CASSNRGLTYEQYF.

As to this clone: Within the sample, other DNA sequences also encode this same CDR3. This rearrangement joins TRBV11-2 to TRBJ1-4, with 9 bases that match TRBD1. The germline gives CDR1 SGHAT, CDR2 FQNNGV. The CDR3 contains 14 residues. V shed 5 bases and J 8 bases; nucleotides not matched to a gene: 6. This chain's CDR3 is CASSQDRGREKLFF. In nucleotides, the CDR3 is TGTGCCAGCAGCCAGGACAGGGGTAGGGAAAAACTGTTTTTT.

This chain connects TRBV5-1 to TRBJ1-2; maybe TRBD1 (5 bases). This CDR3 is 12 amino acids long. CDR1 is SGHRS, CDR2 YFSETQ, per germline. Trimming pared 4 bases from V and 2 bases from J, leaving 6 bases between. CDR3 coding DNA: TGCGCCAGCAGCCAGGGCAACTATGGCTACACCTTC. Protein: CASSQGNYGYTF.

The CDR3 spells CASSLVEGNEQPQHF. CDR3 bases: TGTGCCAGCAGCTTAGTGGAGGGAAATGAACAGCCCCAGCATTTT. The genes are TRBV7-2 and TRBJ1-5; no reliable D call. Trimming left V 1 base short and J 7 bases short, with 14 bases between. This CDR3 is 15 amino acids long. The germline V gene encodes CDR1 SGHTA and CDR2 FQGNSA.

With regard to this clone: A junction boundary mismatches the germline segment, possibly from a read error. The V call is TRBV4-2, the J call TRBJ2-6; possible D gene TRBD2, 6 bases. Germline lookup yields CDR1 LGHNA and CDR2 YNFKEQ. The CDR3 sequence is 15 residues long. In DNA form, the CDR3 reads TGTGCCAGCAACCAAGATGTCCAGGGAGGTTACGTCCTGACTTTC. Translated: CASNQDVQGGYVLTF.

This clone has only one observation. This sequence joins TRBV6-2 or TRBV6-3 and TRBJ2-1; D may be TRBD2 (6 bases). V gave up 2 bases and J gave up 6 bases, with 20 bases separating them. Germline V gene lookup returns CDR1 MNHEY and CDR2 SVGEGT. This CDR3 comprises 17 residues. DNA for the CDR3: TGTGCCAGCAGTTACCTATGGGACTTTTATGGGGTCAATGAGCAGTTCTTC. The encoded protein is CASSYLWDFYGVNEQFF.

The CDR3: CASSIDAGTSGMTYNEQFF. The CDR3 DNA reads as TGTGCCAGTAGTATAGACGCCGGGACTAGCGGAATGACCTACAATGAGCAGTTCTTC. V gene TRBV19 combines with J gene TRBJ2-1; 11 bases align to TRBD2. The V gene's germline CDR1 is LNHDA and CDR2 SQIVND (reference sequence). Trimming took 0 bases from V and 2 from J; bases not matched to a gene: 9. This CDR3 has 19 amino acids.

The chain uses TRBV11-1 and TRBJ2-1, with 8 nucleotides matching TRBD2. Trimming removed 5 bases from V and 0 bases from J; junction bases left unmatched: 3. Germline V gene sequence: CDR1 SGHAT, CDR2 FQDESV (reference sequence). The CDR3 is 15 amino acids. CDR3 protein: CASSPGTSSYNEQFF. CDR3 in DNA: TGTGCCAGCAGCCCAGGGACTAGCTCCTACAATGAGCAGTTCTTC. Complete variable domain (other parts from reference TRBV11-1 and TRBJ2-1): EAEVAQSPRYKITEKSQAVAFWCDPISGHATLYWYRQILGQGPELLVQFQDESVVDDSQLPKDRFSAERLKGVDSTLKIQPAELGDSAMYLCASSPGTSSYNEQFFGPGTRLTVL.

As concerns this clone: At one boundary the junction diverges from the germline segment, which might be a read error. V and J are TRBV5-1 and TRBJ2-5; D gene uncertain. Germline assignment: CDR1 SGHRS and CDR2 YFSETQ. CDR3 length equals 12 residues. This CDR3 reads CASSWAGETQYF. In DNA, the CDR3 is TGTGCCAGCAGCTGGGCAGGAGAGACCCAGTACTTC.

The V gene is TRBV6-6, the J gene TRBJ1-4; D might be TRBD1 (5 bases). Germline CDR1 and CDR2: MNHNY and SVGAGI (reference sequence). The length of the CDR3 is 19 residues. V was pared by 5 bases and J by 4 bases, with 26 bases between. The CDR3 reads CASSLRGTLGALNNEKLFF. The CDR3 coding sequence is TGTGCCAGCAGTCTTCGGGGGACTTTGGGCGCCCTTAATAATGAAAAACTGTTTTTT.

The chain couples TRBV21-1 to TRBJ2-7; TRBD1 is taken as the D call from the table, unchecked against the DNA. TRBV21-1 is annotated as a pseudogene. This CDR3 is 16 amino acids long. The CDR3 DNA follows: TGTGCCAGCAGCAAAGGGGAAGGGGGTGTCGGCTACGAGCAGTACGTC. It is translated as CASSKGEGGVGYEQYV.

The chain is built from TRBV15 and TRBJ2-1; 10 nucleotides line up with TRBD1. J was trimmed by 7 bases and V by 1 base; bases with no gene match: 4. Per the germline V gene, CDR1 is LNHNV and CDR2 is YYDKDF (reference sequence). This CDR3 is 15 amino acids long. Written as DNA, the CDR3 is TGTGCCACCAGCAGAGTTGGGACAGGGGCTAATGAGCAGTTCTTC. It codes for CATSRVGTGANEQFF.

The chain joins TRBV5-1 to TRBJ2-7, with TRBD1 matching 10 bases. CDR1 is SGHRS and CDR2 is YFSETQ in the germline V gene. V lost 3 bases, J lost 0 bases, and 3 bases stayed unmatched. This CDR3 has 15 amino acids. The CDR3 sequence: CASSSGQGISYEQYF. The DNA of the CDR3 is TGCGCCAGCAGCTCGGGACAGGGGATCTCCTACGAGCAGTACTTC.

The chain is built from TRBV27 and TRBJ1-4; the match to TRBD1 covers 8 bases. This CDR3 is built from 16 residues. V trimming: 5 bases; J trimming: 3 bases; junction bases outside the gene matches: 8. Germline values: CDR1 MNHEY, CDR2 SMNVEV (reference sequence). This CDR3 is CASSTIRTGPNEKLFF. DNA of the CDR3: TGTGCCAGCAGTACGATTCGGACAGGGCCTAATGAAAAACTGTTTTTT.

The V gene is TRBV3-1 (or the pseudogene TRBV3-2), the J gene TRBJ2-7, with TRBD1 matching 9 bases. The ends lost 7 bases at V and 3 bases at J; junction bases unmatched: 10. Germline lookup yields CDR1 LGHDT and CDR2 YNNKEL (reference sequence). CDR3 size: 15 residues. CDR3 coding DNA: TGTGCCAGCACCCGGGACAGGGTTACCATCTACGAGCAGTACGTC. Translation: CASTRDRVTIYEQYV.

The rearrangement links TRBV9 to TRBJ1-3, with a tentative D call TRBD1 (6 bases). The CDR3 length is 16 residues. The V gene's germline CDR1 is SGDLS and CDR2 YYNGEE. The ends were cut back, 5 bases at V and 1 base at J, with 16 bases in the middle. The CDR3 DNA reads TGTGCCAGCAGAGGAACCGGCAGGGGATCTGGAAACACCATATATTTT. This gives the protein CASRGTGRGSGNTIYF.

The chain combines TRBV9 with TRBJ2-1, with 9 bases identical to TRBD2. The trim removed 4 bases at V and 8 bases at J, leaving 10 bases unmatched. Germline V gene sequence: CDR1 SGDLS, CDR2 YYNGEE. The CDR3 spans 15 residues. The CDR3 DNA reads TGTGCCAGCAGCCTAGGGTCTAGCGGGATCTATGAGCAGTTCTTC. Its translation: CASSLGSSGIYEQFF.

The V call is TRBV20-1, the J call TRBJ1-1, with unresolved D. Trimming cost V 3 bases and J 10 bases, with 15 bases left between them. Looked up from germline, CDR1 is DFQATT and CDR2 is SNEGSKA (reference sequence). CDR3 length: 12 amino acids. The CDR3 sequence is CSASWVRSSAFF. CDR3 DNA sequence: TGCAGTGCTAGTTGGGTCAGGTCTTCAGCTTTCTTT.